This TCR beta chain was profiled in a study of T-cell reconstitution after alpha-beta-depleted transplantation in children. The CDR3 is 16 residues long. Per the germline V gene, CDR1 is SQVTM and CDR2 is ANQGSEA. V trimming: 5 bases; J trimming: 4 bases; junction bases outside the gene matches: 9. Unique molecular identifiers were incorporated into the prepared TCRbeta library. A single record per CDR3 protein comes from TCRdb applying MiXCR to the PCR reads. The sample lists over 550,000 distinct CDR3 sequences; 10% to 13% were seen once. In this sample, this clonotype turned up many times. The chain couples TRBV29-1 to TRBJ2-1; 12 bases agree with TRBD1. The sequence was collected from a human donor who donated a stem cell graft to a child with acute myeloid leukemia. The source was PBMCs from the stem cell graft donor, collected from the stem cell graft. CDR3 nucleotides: TGCAGCGTTACCGGGACAGGGGGCAAAGGGTACAATGAGCAGTTCTTC. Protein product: CSVTGTGGKGYNEQFF.